These T cell receptor beta chains were read from a single sample in a study of yellow fever vaccine responses in identical twins. TCRdb redid the calling of the RT-PCR reads with MiXCR, one entry per CDR3 protein. The table lists about 8,700 distinct CDR3 sequences, approximately 88% of them singletons, with around 1.9% in the top ten. The sample in question was T cells from blood (PBMCs), unsorted or a sorted subset (not recorded which), obtained before or after yellow fever vaccination (not recorded which). These receptors all stem from a woman aged 18-29 years who received the yellow fever vaccine. CDR3s include the opening cysteine and the closing phenylalanine or tryptophan. A D gene is named only where the DNA matches it firmly.

V,D,CDR3
TRBV18,TRBD2,CASSPLGSGSTYEQYF
TRBV20-1,NA,CSVSAGSTEAFF
TRBV9,NA,CASSVVEKRDYGYTF
TRBV7-2,TRBD1,CASSERDSFTGELFF
TRBV2,TRBD1,CASSEGGQGRSTEAFF
TRBV11-2,NA,CASSLGDNEQFF
TRBV18,NA,CASSPRATQETQYF
TRBV5-1,NA,CASSLVRTDRDSKNIQYF
TRBV5-5,TRBD1,CASSPRWTGTDTQYF
TRBV12-3/TRBV12-4,NA,CASRPRTDRDEQYF
TRBV29-1,NA,CSVIGRMNTEAFF
TRBV23-1,TRBD1,CASSGDSHGYQPQHF
TRBV28,NA,CASSPGAGIYQPQHF
TRBV29-1,TRBD2,CSVGGLGDEQFF
TRBV11-2,NA,CASSYYNEQFF
TRBV29-1,NA,CSVEEPRILHEQFF
TRBV4-2,NA,CASSQESGRGVDTQYF
TRBV12-3/TRBV12-4,TRBD2,CASSRLAGWYEQFF
TRBV4-1,TRBD1,CASSQKGGVGSPLHF
TRBV5-1,TRBD2,CASSISGEYYNEQFF
TRBV12-3/TRBV12-4,TRBD2,CASSFRTSGNHEQFF
TRBV3-1,TRBD1,CASSQLQGAYNEQFF
TRBV20-1,NA,CNARTYTEAFF
TRBV10-3,NA,CAIRIYDEQFF
TRBV12-3/TRBV12-4,NA,CASSLGPGTYEQYF
TRBV11-1,NA,CASSLVLNEKFF
TRBV14,NA,CASSQGVVQYF
TRBV12-3/TRBV12-4,NA,CASSAGHRSGNTIYF
TRBV28,TRBD2,CASSFGLAGDNEQFF
TRBV10-3,NA,CAIKSSPDNEKLFF
TRBV20-1,NA,CSATSVGDTQYF
TRBV18,TRBD1,CASSPPYEGQGTDTQYF
TRBV2,NA,CASIRQALDNEQFF
TRBV29-1,TRBD2,CSVASGLTLHEQFF
TRBV20-1,NA,CSARKGGPEAFF
TRBV2,NA,CASSGVRGNPEAFF
TRBV5-1,TRBD1,CASTKQGEETQYF
TRBV7-9,NA,CASSYDYEQYF
TRBV10-3,NA,CAISGSTGANYGYTF
TRBV2,NA,CASSAIAIGGHNEQFF
TRBV29-1,NA,CSVVTVTPSGYTF
TRBV5-1,NA,CASSFGGRSYGYTF
TRBV27,TRBD1,CASSPDRGTNQRQHF
TRBV12-3/TRBV12-4,TRBD1,CASSGRDRGLVYGYTF
TRBV5-1,NA,CASSSWGTDKNIQYF
TRBV2,NA,CASGEPQHF
TRBV6-2/TRBV6-3,TRBD1,CASRNTGGSYNEQFF
TRBV29-1,NA,CSTAPQHF
TRBV21-1,NA,CASSHSAAPSGANVLTF
TRBV15,NA,CATSRAGADLTDTQYF
TRBV28,NA,CASTASLRGYTF
TRBV13,NA,CASSLRGSPLHF
TRBV6-1,TRBD1,CASRTTGLGYTF
TRBV7-7,NA,CASSPTGETQYF